A selection of T cell receptor beta chains follows, all from one sample in a study of neurological immune-mediated disorders. A single record per CDR3 protein comes from TCRdb applying MiXCR to the 5' RACE reads. The top ten clones hold 7.8% of a sample with 15,000 to 20,000 distinct CDR3 sequences, about 15% of them seen once. Input material: CD4+ T cells from blood. Source of these receptors: a woman in her fifties or sixties with HTLV-1-associated myelopathy (HAM/TSP). Each CDR3 is given with its conserved first and last residue. Fields, in order: D gene, V gene, clone size, J gene, CDR3 protein, CDR3 DNA. The D gene is left open where the match is weak. Clone size, where shown, is once, few, many, or a class for clones that have expanded.

d_gene: -
v_gene: TRBV3-1
abundance: many
j_gene: TRBJ2-7
CDR3aa: CASSPQTDEQYF
CDR3nt: TGTGCCAGCAGCCCTCAGACCGACGAGCAGTACTTC

d_gene: -
v_gene: TRBV7-6
abundance: -
j_gene: TRBJ2-3
CDR3aa: CASSQPGDTQYF
CDR3nt: TGTGCCAGCAGCCAGCCCGGAGATACGCAGTATTTT

d_gene: -
v_gene: TRBV7-9
abundance: many
j_gene: TRBJ1-1
CDR3aa: CASSDPSGKAFF
CDR3nt: TGTGCCAGCAGCGACCCTTCGGGTAAAGCTTTCTTT

d_gene: -
v_gene: TRBV5-6
abundance: -
j_gene: TRBJ2-3
CDR3aa: CASSFYICSAPYWGRTDTQYF
CDR3nt: -

d_gene: TRBD2
v_gene: TRBV5-1
abundance: many
j_gene: TRBJ2-4
CDR3aa: CASSWEGKGDIQYF
CDR3nt: TGCGCCAGCAGCTGGGAGGGGAAAGGGGACATTCAGTACTTC

d_gene: TRBD2
v_gene: TRBV7-2
abundance: many
j_gene: TRBJ2-1
CDR3aa: CASRGGAYNEQFF
CDR3nt: TGTGCCAGCCGGGGGGGGGCCTACAATGAGCAGTTCTTC

d_gene: TRBD2
v_gene: TRBV11-3
abundance: many
j_gene: TRBJ2-1
CDR3aa: CASSLGTGRGGNEQFF
CDR3nt: TGTGCCAGCAGCTTAGGTACGGGCCGGGGGGGCAATGAGCAGTTCTTC

d_gene: TRBD1
v_gene: TRBV5-1
abundance: medium-sized
j_gene: TRBJ2-1
CDR3aa: CASSLAGGVDEQFF
CDR3nt: TGCGCCAGCAGCTTAGCAGGGGGCGTCGATGAGCAGTTCTTC

d_gene: -
v_gene: TRBV6-6
abundance: many
j_gene: TRBJ2-1
CDR3aa: CASSYSGSDYNEQFF
CDR3nt: TGTGCCAGCAGTTACTCCGGGAGCGACTACAATGAGCAGTTCTTC

d_gene: -
v_gene: TRBV5-1
abundance: many
j_gene: TRBJ2-7
CDR3aa: CASSLSGGRGRHYEQYF
CDR3nt: TGCGCCAGCAGCTTGAGCGGGGGCAGGGGGCGGCACTACGAGCAGTACTTC

d_gene: TRBD2
v_gene: TRBV27
abundance: many
j_gene: TRBJ2-3
CDR3aa: CASSSPSSGGSTDTQYF
CDR3nt: TGTGCCAGCAGTTCCCCGTCAAGCGGGGGAAGCACAGATACGCAGTATTTT

d_gene: -
v_gene: TRBV5-1
abundance: many
j_gene: TRBJ2-3
CDR3aa: CASSLQGMGTDTQYF
CDR3nt: TGCGCCAGCAGCTTACAGGGTATGGGGACAGATACGCAGTATTTT

d_gene: -
v_gene: TRBV7-2
abundance: -
j_gene: TRBJ2-6
CDR3aa: CASSLGRESNVLTF
CDR3nt: TGTGCCAGCAGTTTGGGGCGGGAATCTAACGTCCTGACTTTC

d_gene: -
v_gene: TRBV7-6
abundance: -
j_gene: TRBJ1-5
CDR3aa: CASSLKPRQPQHF
CDR3nt: TGTGCCAGCAGCTTAAAGCCGCGTCAGCCCCAGCATTTT

d_gene: -
v_gene: TRBV20-1
abundance: many
j_gene: TRBJ1-2
CDR3aa: CSVTPREGYGYTF
CDR3nt: TGCAGTGTTACCCCCAGGGAAGGCTATGGCTACACCTTC

d_gene: -
v_gene: TRBV3-1
abundance: many
j_gene: TRBJ2-1
CDR3aa: CASRRGAYYNEQFF
CDR3nt: TGTGCCAGTAGGAGGGGGGCATATTACAATGAGCAGTTCTTC

d_gene: TRBD1
v_gene: TRBV10-3
abundance: many
j_gene: TRBJ1-5
CDR3aa: CAISLDRNQPQHF
CDR3nt: TGTGCCATCAGCTTGGACAGGAATCAGCCCCAGCATTTT